Listed here are 16 T cell receptor beta chains from one sample, sequenced in a study of blood T cell repertoires in COVID-19. This table comes from immunoSEQ multiplex PCR, and its TCRdb copy is limited to in-frame clones, with some not included. The table records some 150,000 clones, around four fifths of them present only once. Sequencing was performed on peripheral blood. The receptors shown here come from a woman aged 40 to 50 with active or convalescent COVID-19.

V usage is TRBV14 and J usage is TRBJ1-6; D ambiguous. Germline V CDR1 and CDR2: SGHDN, FVKESK. V lost 1 base and J 9 bases, leaving 7 bases between the germline ends. The CDR3 is 13 amino acids. CDR3 bases: TGTGCCAGCAGCCAAGTCCCCGGTTCACCCCTCCACTTT. It codes for CASSQVPGSPLHF.

The V gene is TRBV3-1 (or the pseudogene TRBV3-2), the J gene TRBJ2-7; no definite D call. V lost 4 bases, J lost 2 bases, and 15 bases lay in between. CDR1 is LGHDT and CDR2 is YNNKEL in the germline V gene (reference sequence). The CDR3 spans 15 residues. In DNA form, the CDR3 reads TGTGCCAGCAGCCCCGCTCAGGTCCTCACCTACGAGCAGTACTTC. It yields the protein CASSPAQVLTYEQYF.

CDR3 loop: CASSSGGGGEAFF. The CDR3 DNA reads as TGCGCCAGCAGCTCCGGGGGTGGGGGTGAAGCTTTCTTT. The rearrangement joins TRBV5-1 to TRBJ1-1, with TRBD1 as a possible D gene (5 bases). The CDR3 contains 13 residues. Trimming pared 3 bases from V and 7 bases from J, leaving 13 bases between. The germline V gene encodes CDR1 SGHRS and CDR2 YFSETQ.

This sequence joins TRBV3-1 (or the pseudogene TRBV3-2) and TRBJ2-1, with 12 bases matching TRBD1. This CDR3 region has 17 residues. V lost 2 bases and J lost 7; bases outside the gene matches: 9. CDR1 is LGHDT and CDR2 is YNNKEL in the germline V gene (reference sequence). CDR3 sequence reads: CASSQRPGQGAENEQFF. CDR3 bases: TGTGCCAGCAGCCAACGACCGGGACAGGGGGCGGAGAATGAGCAGTTCTTC.

The chain joins TRBV28 to TRBJ2-7; a weak D match, TRBD1 (6 bases). Trimming took 6 bases from V and 8 from J, leaving 14 bases between them. The CDR3 length is 12 residues. Germline lookup yields CDR1 MDHEN and CDR2 SYDVKM. The CDR3 loop is CASSTTGLKQYF. CDR3 DNA: TGTGCCAGCAGCACGACAGGTTTAAAGCAGTACTTC.

V is TRBV11-2 and J is TRBJ1-3, with a tentative D call TRBD1 (6 bases). This CDR3 region has 16 residues. CDR1 and CDR2 (germline): SGHAT, FQNNGV. The V and J ends lost 5 bases and 2 bases respectively, with 16 bases between them. CDR3 DNA sequence: TGTGCCAGCAGCCCAGGGGCAGGGGCCCCTGGAAACACCATATATTTT. It codes for CASSPGAGAPGNTIYF. The full variable domain, its missing parts supplied by reference TRBV11-2 and TRBJ1-3, is EAGVAQSPRYKIIEKRQSVAFWCNPISGHATLYWYQQILGQGPKLLIQFQNNGVVDDSQLPKDRFSAERLKGVDSTLKIQPAKLEDSAVYLCASSPGAGAPGNTIYFGEGSWLTVV.

The V and J genes are TRBV7-2 and TRBJ1-5; TRBD1 matches at 8 bases. V shed 1 base and J 3 bases; nucleotides not matched to a gene: 2. The CDR3 extends over 15 amino acids. Germline V gene data show CDR1 as SGHTA and CDR2 as FQGNSA. CDR3 nucleotides: TGTGCCAGCAGCTTAGAGACAGGGGTCAATCAGCCCCAGCATTTT. The encoded protein is CASSLETGVNQPQHF.

The chain employs TRBV7-6 and TRBJ2-7; 11 bases match TRBD2. Germline assignment: CDR1 SGHVS and CDR2 FNYEAQ. The CDR3 extends over 16 amino acids. Trimming cost V 4 bases and J 4 bases; bases outside gene matches: 9. CDR3 loop: CASSSQASGGLYEQYF. The CDR3 DNA sequence: TGTGCCAGCAGCTCCCAGGCTAGCGGGGGGCTTTACGAGCAGTACTTC.

This clone was counted a single time. The CDR3 DNA reads TGTGCCAGCAGGAATGGTGGGAGTAATGAGCAGTTCTTC. It encodes CASRNGGSNEQFF. This chain uses TRBV28 with TRBJ2-1; perhaps TRBD2 as D (5 bases). V lost 6 bases to trimming and J lost 7 bases, with 13 bases between them. Germline-derived CDR1 and CDR2 are MDHEN and SYDVKM. The CDR3 has 13 residues.

This clone was recorded once. The gene calls are TRBV3-1 (or the pseudogene TRBV3-2) and TRBJ1-1; 7 bases are a match to TRBD1. The CDR3 has 14 residues. Germline V gene data show CDR1 as LGHDT and CDR2 as YNNKEL (reference sequence). J gave up 6 bases and V 0 bases, and 4 bases lay outside the gene matches. CDR3 region: CASSQDWTGAEAFF. CDR3 DNA: TGTGCCAGCAGCCAAGATTGGACAGGAGCTGAAGCTTTCTTT.

The chain uses TRBV7-2 and TRBJ1-2; TRBD1 is a possible D gene (5 bases). Germline CDR1 reads SGHTA; CDR2 reads FQGNSA. The germline V and J ends were trimmed by 5 bases and 1 base, with 14 bases remaining between them. The CDR3 spans 15 residues. The CDR3 is CASSQGDSFNYGYTF. The CDR3 nucleotides read TGTGCCAGCAGCCAGGGCGACAGCTTTAACTATGGCTACACCTTC.

In regard to this clone: One junction end disagrees with the germline gene, perhaps due to a read error. The chain has TRBV4-1 and TRBJ1-1; 8 bases are shared with TRBD1. The CDR3 has 15 amino acids. Germline loops: CDR1 MGHRA, CDR2 YSYEKL. CDR3 bases: TGCGCCCGCAGACGCCCGGACAGGGAGAACACTGAAGCTTTCTTT. Encoded protein: CARRRPDRENTEAFF.

The chain uses TRBV28 and TRBJ2-5, with 7 bases matching TRBD2. The ends lost 5 bases at V and 5 bases at J; junction bases unmatched: 20. The CDR3 sequence is 18 residues long. CDR1 is MDHEN, CDR2 SYDVKM, per germline. The DNA of the CDR3 is TGTGCCAGCAGTCCGGTGATGGTGGAGCGGGATTCAGGGGAGACCCAGTACTTC. Its protein product is CASSPVMVERDSGETQYF.

The gene calls are TRBV28 and TRBJ1-2, with 9 nucleotides matching TRBD1. V was clipped by 3 bases and J by 6 bases; unmatched bases: 11. The CDR3 runs 16 residues. CDR1 and CDR2 (germline): MDHEN, SYDVKM. The CDR3 loop reads CASSFYPPGQGNGYTF. The CDR3 DNA sequence: TGTGCCAGCAGTTTCTACCCACCGGGACAGGGTAATGGCTACACCTTC.

The sample holds a few counts of this clone. This chain uses TRBV11-2 with TRBJ1-4; 7 bases are a match to TRBD1. In germline, CDR1 is SGHAT, CDR2 FQNNGV. Unmatched junction bases numbered 8, after V lost 4 bases and J lost 6 bases. The CDR3 loop spans 15 amino acids. This CDR3 is CASSSRDRSYEKLFF. The CDR3 DNA follows: TGTGCCAGCAGCTCCCGGGACAGATCCTATGAAAAACTGTTTTTT.

This chain's CDR3 is CASSFSQGAAGQPQHF. Written as DNA, the CDR3 is TGTGCCAGCAGTTTTTCACAGGGGGCGGCGGGTCAGCCCCAGCATTTT. The chain couples TRBV28 to TRBJ1-5; 9 bases agree with TRBD1. Germline lookup yields CDR1 MDHEN and CDR2 SYDVKM. CDR3 size: 16 residues. With V trimmed by 3 bases and J by 6 bases, 9 bases remained unmatched. The entire variable domain, with the rest obtained from reference TRBV28 and TRBJ1-5, is as follows: DVKVTQSSRYLVKRTGEKVFLECVQDMDHENMFWYRQDPGLGLRLIYFSYDVKMKEKGDIPEGYSVSREKKERFSLILESASTNQTSMYLCASSFSQGAAGQPQHFGDGTRLSIL.